Shown below are 19 T cell receptor beta chains from a single sample sequenced in a study of OX40 agonist ivuxolimab in advanced cancers. Some clones are missing from TCRdb's copy, which holds only in-frame ones; the method was immunoSEQ multiplex PCR. The repertoire consists of about 98,000 clones, with 93% occurring once and the leading ten covering roughly 0.26%. Sequencing used CD4+ or CD8+ T cells sorted from blood, obtained in a trial of the OX40 agonist ivuxolimab. These receptors were obtained from an adult with an advanced solid tumor such as melanoma, head and neck, liver or kidney cancer.

V and J are TRBV28 and TRBJ2-3; D gene uncertain. Germline V gene sequence: CDR1 MDHEN, CDR2 SYDVKM. Trimming left V 3 bases short and J 2 bases short, with 12 bases between. This CDR3 has 15 residues. CDR3 region: CASSFTQPPTDTQYF. In DNA form, the CDR3 reads TGTGCCAGCAGTTTCACCCAACCGCCCACAGATACGCAGTATTTT.

V is TRBV6-5 and J is TRBJ2-1, with 9 bases fitting TRBD1. The CDR3 consists of 14 residues. V shed 6 bases and J 6 bases; nucleotides not matched to a gene: 6. Germline CDR1 MNHEY, CDR2 SVGAGI. The CDR3 nucleotides read TGTGCCAGCAGCTCGTTGACAGGGGGCAATGAGCAGTTCTTC. Protein sequence: CASSSLTGGNEQFF.

The gene calls are TRBV15 and TRBJ1-3; no reliable D call. This CDR3 region has 15 residues. The ends were cut back, 0 bases at V and 1 base at J, with 7 bases in the middle. The germline gives CDR1 LNHNV, CDR2 YYDKDF (reference sequence). CDR3 residues: CATSRDRGSGNTIYF. For the CDR3, the DNA is TGTGCCACCAGCAGAGATCGTGGATCTGGAAACACCATATATTTT. The whole variable domain, filled in from reference TRBV15 and TRBJ1-3, reads DAMVIQNPRYQVTQFGKPVTLSCSQTLNHNVMYWYQQKSSQAPKLLFHYYDKDFNNEADTPDNFQSRRPNTSFCFLDIRSPGLGDTAMYLCATSRDRGSGNTIYFGEGSWLTVV.

The genes are TRBV2 and TRBJ2-3, with no clear D. CDR3 length equals 12 residues. V shed 5 bases and J shed 6 bases, with 9 bases lying between them. Per the germline V gene, CDR1 is SNHLY and CDR2 is FYNNEI. The CDR3 DNA follows: TGTGCCAGCAGTCCCCTGAGGGATACGCAGTATTTT. It yields the protein CASSPLRDTQYF.

The V gene is TRBV15, the J gene TRBJ1-5; D not certain. The CDR3 length is 18 residues. Trimming took 0 bases from V and 0 from J, leaving 15 bases between them. CDR1 and CDR2 from the germline V gene are LNHNV and YYDKDF (reference sequence). CDR3 DNA sequence: TGTGCCACCAGCAGAGAGGGTCACGGAGAAGATAGCAATCAGCCCCAGCATTTT. It encodes CATSREGHGEDSNQPQHF.

This clone has only one observation. V is TRBV6-6 and J is TRBJ1-5; D remains unclear. Trimming left V 2 bases short and J 7 bases short, with 6 bases between. This CDR3 is 12 amino acids long. Germline assignment: CDR1 MNHNY and CDR2 SVGAGI (reference sequence). CDR3 in DNA: TGTGCCAGCAGTTACAGGGAGCAGCCCCAGCATTTT. Protein product: CASSYREQPQHF.

The rearrangement links TRBV18 to TRBJ1-3; D is ambiguous. The CDR3 is 13 amino acids. V gave up 0 bases and J gave up 9 bases, with 9 bases separating them. Germline V gene data show CDR1 as KGHSH and CDR2 as LQKENI. Here the CDR3 DNA reads TGTGCCAGCTCACCACCCAGCGCGATCACCATATATTTT. Its translation is CASSPPSAITIYF.

Note on this clone: The sample holds other DNA sequences that translate to the same CDR3. This sequence joins TRBV5-6 and TRBJ2-5, with unresolved D. The ends were cut back, 2 bases at V and 2 bases at J, with 1 base in the middle. Germline loops: CDR1 SGHDT, CDR2 YYEEEE. The CDR3 is 11 residues long. The CDR3 spells CASSFQETQYF. CDR3 coding DNA: TGTGCCAGCAGCTTTCAAGAGACCCAGTACTTC.

This clone was seen just once. The CDR3 DNA is TGTGCCAGCAGAGGCTTACAGGGAAACTATGGCTACACCTTC. Its protein product is CASRGLQGNYGYTF. V and J are TRBV28 and TRBJ1-2; D possibly corresponds to TRBD1 (6 bases). The ends were cut back, 6 bases at V and 2 bases at J, with 13 bases in the middle. The CDR3 runs to 14 residues. The germline CDR1 and CDR2 sequences are MDHEN and SYDVKM.

In regard to this clone: This CDR3 is also generated by other DNA sequences in the sample. The J gene is TRBJ1-5, the V gene TRBV30, with a tentative D call TRBD1 (5 bases). V lost 3 bases and J lost 5, with 8 bases in between. Germline-derived CDR1 and CDR2 are GTSNPN and SVGIG (reference sequence). The CDR3 covers 12 residues. The DNA of the CDR3 is TGTGCCTGGAGCCAGGGCTATCAGCCCCAGCATTTT. Its translation is CAWSQGYQPQHF.

The V gene is TRBV4-1, the J gene TRBJ2-1; 8 bases map to TRBD2. The length of the CDR3 is 16 residues. Germline CDR1 and CDR2: MGHRA and YSYEKL. With V trimmed by 4 bases and J by 4 bases, 9 bases remained unmatched. The CDR3 region has the DNA TGCGCCAGCAGCCTCTCCGGGACTAGTCTGTACAATGAGCAGTTCTTC. It specifies CASSLSGTSLYNEQFF.

V gene TRBV11-3 combines with J gene TRBJ2-1; tentative D call: TRBD2 (5 bases). The CDR3 loop spans 11 amino acids. V gave up 4 bases and J gave up 10 bases, with 8 bases separating them. Germline V gene sequence: CDR1 SGHNT, CDR2 YENEEA. The CDR3 sequence is CASSYWEEQFF. In DNA, the CDR3 is TGTGCCAGCAGCTACTGGGAGGAGCAGTTCTTC.

This clone was picked up one time. The genes are TRBV15 and TRBJ1-3; unclear D gene. Trimming stripped 3 bases from V and 4 bases from J, with 10 bases between. CDR3 length: 14 residues. Germline values: CDR1 LNHNV, CDR2 YYDKDF (reference sequence). The CDR3, as DNA: TGTGCCACCAGCAGCTCGGGCCGGGGAAACACCATATATTTT. Its translation: CATSSSGRGNTIYF.

This chain links TRBV28 with TRBJ2-5; no firm D call. V lost 3 bases, J lost 5 bases, and 7 bases lay in between. CDR1 is MDHEN and CDR2 is SYDVKM in the germline V gene. The CDR3 sequence is 12 residues long. DNA for the CDR3: TGTGCCAGCAGTTTGAGTCTGGAGACCCAGTACTTC. Translated, it gives CASSLSLETQYF. The entire variable domain, with the rest obtained from reference TRBV28 and TRBJ2-5, is as follows: DVKVTQSSRYLVKRTGEKVFLECVQDMDHENMFWYRQDPGLGLRLIYFSYDVKMKEKGDIPEGYSVSREKKERFSLILESASTNQTSMYLCASSLSLETQYFGPGTRLLVL.

The sample holds a few counts of this clone. CDR3 sequence (DNA): TGTGCCAGCAGCCTACAGGGGGCTATGGACACCGGGGAGCTGTTTTTT. As protein: CASSLQGAMDTGELFF. The chain employs TRBV9 and TRBJ2-2; 9 nucleotides agree with TRBD1. Germline-derived CDR1 and CDR2 are SGDLS and YYNGEE. V lost 4 bases, J lost 3 bases, and 7 bases stayed unmatched. The CDR3 covers 16 residues.

A single count supports this clone. The chain recombines TRBV15 with TRBJ2-1, with 10 nucleotides matching TRBD1. Looked up from germline, CDR1 is LNHNV and CDR2 is YYDKDF (reference sequence). CDR3 length: 15 residues. The ends lost 5 bases at V and 3 bases at J; junction bases unmatched: 4. The CDR3 reads CATSGQGVVYNEQFF. The CDR3 coding sequence is TGTGCCACCAGCGGACAGGGGGTCGTCTACAATGAGCAGTTCTTC.

The CDR3 is CAWSMVQGAETQYF. CDR3 sequence (DNA): TGTGCCTGGAGTATGGTCCAAGGGGCAGAGACCCAGTACTTC. The V gene is TRBV30, the J gene TRBJ2-5; D is possibly TRBD1 (5 bases). With 2 bases removed from V and 4 bases from J, the gap between germline ends came to 14 bases. This CDR3 has 14 amino acids. Per the germline V gene, CDR1 is GTSNPN and CDR2 is SVGIG (reference sequence). The full variable domain, rest sourced from reference TRBV30 and TRBJ2-5, is SQTIHQWPATLVQPVGSPLSLECTVEGTSNPNLYWYRQAAGRGLQLLFYSVGIGQISSEVPQNLSASRPQDRQFILSSKKLLLSDSGFYLCAWSMVQGAETQYFGPGTRLLVL.

The CDR3 nucleotides are TGTGCCAGCGCAGGGCTCTACGAGCAGTACTTC. Translation gives CASAGLYEQYF. This chain links TRBV6-1 with TRBJ2-7; a possible D gene is TRBD1 (5 bases). The CDR3 runs 11 residues. Germline assignment: CDR1 MNHNS and CDR2 SASEGT. V was cut by 8 bases and J by 3 bases, with 8 bases left in between.

The gene calls are TRBV14 and TRBJ2-1; a weak D match, TRBD2 (6 bases). With 1 base removed from V and 6 bases from J, the gap between germline ends came to 10 bases. The CDR3 length is 14 residues. Per the germline V gene, CDR1 is SGHDN and CDR2 is FVKESK. For the CDR3, the DNA is TGTGCCAGCAGCCAAGCGGGACTCCCCAATGAGCAGTTCTTC. Translated: CASSQAGLPNEQFF.